This entry features one T cell receptor (beta chain) sequence. What it recognizes is unknown. The CDR3 extends over 17 amino acids. The junction had 2 bases not matched to a gene; V was cut back by 2 bases and J by 0 bases. Germline lookup yields CDR1 LNHDA and CDR2 SQIVND (reference sequence). These data are taken from a study of a mutant IDH1 vaccine in newly diagnosed glioma. The overall study: During weeks 1, 3, 5, 7, 11, 15, 19 and 23, patients received eight vaccinations. The study started vaccination 4-6 weeks after radiotherapy alone, or with temozolomide cycles.

As to time point: week 23, last vaccination. The study gave 300 ug of mutant IDH1 20-mer peptide per vaccine dose, with topical imiquimod. The assay was immunoSEQ multiplex PCR, and TCRdb's table has in-frame clones only and misses some. The top ten clones hold 0.7% to 0.95% of a sample with 77,000 or so clones, around 85% of them seen once. The V call is TRBV19, the J call TRBJ2-1, with 12 bases fitting TRBD2. The sample here was PBMCs, taken from a glioma patient whose treatment included an IDH1 peptide vaccine. This receptor was identified in a woman aged 45-59 years with glioma. As DNA, the CDR3 is TGTGCCAGTAGTATACTAGCGGGAGGGTTCTCCTACAATGAGCAGTTCTTC. It yields the protein CASSILAGGFSYNEQFF.